These T cell receptor beta chains were read from a single sample in a study of cytomegalovirus exposure and HLA in healthy donors. Here immunoSEQ multiplex PCR was the method, and the copy in TCRdb shows in-frame clones only, minus some. The sample holds 190,000 or so clones, roughly 84% seen once. The sequencing sample was made of PBMCs. The origin of the receptors is a young woman in good health and CMV-seropositive. The CDR3 runs from the conserved cysteine through the conserved F or W.

>TRBV15
CATSSKRGGTDTQYF
>TRBV5-6
CATRDGPTLAGVDSQYF
>TRBV20-1
CSARGWAEAFF
>TRBV2
CASSEAGTFFSTDTQYF
>TRBV5-5
CASSPHRGYQETQYF
>TRBV7-9
CASSFPAGRVETQYF
>TRBV7-9
CASSPLREISGANVLTF
>TRBV7-8
CASSKPGLGYEQYF
>TRBV9
CASSVGGLGEETQYF
>TRBV11-1
CASSLVGRSYEQYF
>TRBV27
CASSSRSGGVGGYTF
>TRBV9
CASSVSGRGTGELFF
>TRBV9
CASSGSRGQRNTGELFF
>TRBV2
CASSEGGRRLYQPQHF
>TRBV27
CASSRGLAGAETQYF
>TRBV21-1
CASSRRGDTDTQYF
>TRBV7-2
CASRRYSNQPQHF
>TRBV5-1
CASSRRLTEGETQYF
>TRBV5-6
CASSKRRTGHVGYTF
>TRBV6-6
CASRQPGSYGYTF
>TRBV5-1
CASSLGGLWTSSSYNEQFF
>TRBV6-5
CASSYSALAGGYEQYF
>TRBV6-1
CASRQGARREKLFF
>TRBV5-6
CASSWTGGDLGETQYF
>TRBV6-5
CASSYSSSRRETQYF
>TRBV29-1
CSVGSGQGNTEAFF
>TRBV19
CASGGQGRVRQGYTF
>TRBV7-8
CASSLSLKLFF
>TRBV5-1
CASSSGDRAHEQYF
>TRBV9
CASSSPRLNGDNEQFF
>TRBV5-1
CASSLERVGGTGELFF
>TRBV6-1
CASSEAGGSHYGYTF
>TRBV7-6
CASSLRRGGLKNSYNEQFF
>TRBV23-1
CASRRDRGLFF
>TRBV28
CASQNLAESETQYF
>TRBV4-2
CASSQVGSRSNQPQHF
>TRBV5-1
CASSLTPGEGANYGYTF
>TRBV27
CASSRLVGSDSGNTIYF
>TRBV7-2
CASSLDPGLGPQHF
>TRBV5-1
CASTQGRPNYGYTF
>TRBV7-8
CASSAQETQYF
>TRBV7-2
CASSLEAGLGNSPLHF
>TRBV18
CASSPPREQGLFYYGYTF
>TRBV10-3
CAATGVGDTEAFF
>TRBV7-2
CASSLLGNTIYF
>TRBV7-3
CASKKAGQGTDTQYF
>TRBV28
CASSTGTIYQGYF
>TRBV6-1
CASSVRTGGNTEAFF
>TRBV6-1
CASSVEQLVGTF
>TRBV2
CASSVTGGLNEQYF
>TRBV27
CASTPGQGDTGELFF
>TRBV7-3
CASSPGGDGYTF
>TRBV10-3
CAVQGAADYGYTF
>TRBV2
CASSAFGRGLGNYGYTF
>TRBV7-9
CASSLEGPGQVINEQFF
>TRBV19
CASSIQPGGPYSGANVLTF
>TRBV10-3
CAISWDRSLSYEQYF
>TRBV27
CASRQGSNSPLHF
>TRBV19
CASSIAPDIQPQHF
>TRBV5-1
CASSLDSKVYNEQFF